Listed here are 19 T cell receptor beta chains from one sample, sequenced in a study of blood T cell repertoires in COVID-19. Profiled with immunoSEQ multiplex PCR; TCRdb holds only in-frame clones, not every one. The sample includes some 210,000 clones, 70% to 90% seen only once; the top ten take roughly 4.5%. The source material was PBMCs or T cells enriched from blood (not recorded which). The origin of the receptors is a man younger than 45 with acute COVID-19.

This rearrangement joins TRBV10-3 to TRBJ1-1; 8 nucleotides line up with TRBD1. The germline CDR1 and CDR2 sequences are ENHRY and SYGVKD. CDR3 size: 15 residues. V lost 10 bases to trimming and J lost 3 bases; unmatched junction nucleotides: 13. The CDR3 is CATAQDRAGYTEAFF. Written as DNA, the CDR3 is TGTGCCACCGCCCAGGACAGGGCCGGTTACACTGAAGCTTTCTTT.

This clone was seen once. One end of the junction varies from germline; a read error may be responsible. The J gene is TRBJ1-1, the V gene TRBV5-3; no clear D. TRBV5-3 is an ORF, with its function uncertain. The CDR3 is 8 residues long. CDR3 nucleotide sequence: TGTGCCAACACAGAAGCTTTCTTT. Its protein product is CANTEAFF.

The chain uses TRBV7-9 and TRBJ1-1, with D possibly TRBD1 on 5 matching bases. Per germline, CDR1 SEHNR and CDR2 FQNEAQ (reference sequence). Trimming shortened V by 2 bases and J by 3 bases, and 7 bases separated the two germline ends. This CDR3 has 13 amino acids. The CDR3, as DNA: TGTGCCAGCAGCTTACGGACATACACTGAAGCTTTCTTT. It translates to CASSLRTYTEAFF.

CDR3 bases: TGTGCCAGCAGCTTTCGGACAGGGGGCGCAGGGTCACCCCTCCACTTT. This codes for CASSFRTGGAGSPLHF. This chain joins TRBV5-4 and TRBJ1-6, with TRBD1 matching over 11 bases. J lost 10 bases, V lost 2 bases, and 8 bases had no gene match. Germline CDR1 is SGHNT and CDR2 is YYREEE (reference sequence). The CDR3 extends over 16 amino acids.

The chain carries TRBV14 and TRBJ2-7; TRBD2 aligns across 7 bases. Germline assignment: CDR1 SGHDN and CDR2 FVKESK. The J segment lost 10 bases and the V segment lost 1 base, leaving 7 bases of the junction unmatched. The length of the CDR3 is 13 residues. Here the CDR3 reads CASSQVSAGEQYF. In DNA, the CDR3 is TGTGCCAGCAGCCAAGTATCCGCGGGGGAACAGTACTTC.

This sequence joins TRBV7-6 and TRBJ2-3; D uncertain. The V and J ends lost 2 bases and 6 bases respectively, with 9 bases between them. Germline-derived CDR1 and CDR2 are SGHVS and FNYEAQ. There are 13 residues in the CDR3. Here the CDR3 reads CASSLLGRDTQYF. In DNA, the CDR3 is TGTGCCAGCAGCTTACTTGGTCGGGATACGCAGTATTTT. Full variable domain (missing parts from reference TRBV7-6 and TRBJ2-3): GAGVSQSPRYKVTKRGQDVALRCDPISGHVSLYWYRQALGQGPEFLTYFNYEAQQDKSGLPNDRFSAERPEGSISTLTIQRTEQRDSAMYRCASSLLGRDTQYFGPGTRLTVL.

This clone was picked up one time. The chain joins TRBV24-1 to TRBJ2-1, with 10 positions matching TRBD1. Trimming cost V 3 bases and J 5 bases; bases outside gene matches: 9. This CDR3 has 17 amino acids. CDR1 and CDR2 (germline): KGHDR, SFDVKD. CDR3 nucleotides: TGTGCCACCAGTGATCAAACCGGGACAGGGGCTGACAATGAGCAGTTCTTC. Its translation: CATSDQTGTGADNEQFF.

This clone has only one observation. This rearrangement joins TRBV6-2 or TRBV6-3 to TRBJ1-5; possible D gene TRBD1, 6 bases. The germline V gene has CDR1 MNHEY and CDR2 SVGEGT. V was trimmed by 6 bases and J by 0 bases, leaving 12 bases between them. The length of the CDR3 is 15 residues. CDR3 sequence reads: CASSHGQSSNQPQHF. The CDR3 DNA reads TGTGCCAGCAGCCATGGACAGTCTAGCAATCAGCCCCAGCATTTT.

The chain joins TRBV19 to TRBJ1-3, with a weak D call TRBD1 (5 bases). Per germline, CDR1 LNHDA and CDR2 SQIVND (reference sequence). The CDR3 consists of 12 residues. V gave up 10 bases and J gave up 8 bases, with 15 bases separating them. This CDR3 is CATTQGAYTIYF. In DNA form, the CDR3 reads TGTGCCACCACACAAGGGGCCTACACCATATATTTT.

The chain links TRBV6-4 to TRBJ2-1; TRBD1 matches at 8 bases. The CDR3 consists of 17 residues. Germline loops: CDR1 MRHNA, CDR2 SNTAGT. The V and J ends lost 5 bases and 2 bases, in that order; junction bases with no gene match: 11. CDR3 coding DNA: TGTGCCAGCAGTTCGGACAGGGTGGGCTCTACCTACAATGAGCAGTTCTTC. Protein sequence: CASSSDRVGSTYNEQFF.

V and J are TRBV19 and TRBJ1-4; the match to TRBD1 covers 8 bases. Germline V lookup: CDR1 LNHDA, CDR2 SQIVND (reference sequence). V was pared by 3 bases and J by 3 bases, with 3 bases of the junction left unmatched. CDR3 size: 15 residues. The DNA for the CDR3 is TGTGCCAGTAGTATCCAGGGGGCGCCTAATGAAAAACTGTTTTTT. This encodes CASSIQGAPNEKLFF.

In regard to this clone: It may be a read error: a sequence one base away is much more abundant. Other nucleotide sequences in the sample specify the same CDR3. This chain uses TRBV29-1 with TRBJ1-2, with 7 bases lining up with TRBD1. J lost 3 bases, V lost 6 bases, and 1 base had no gene match. The CDR3 totals 11 residues. CDR1 is SQVTM and CDR2 is ANQGSEA in the germline V gene. The CDR3: CSVDRDYGYTF. CDR3 DNA: TGCAGCGTAGACAGGGACTATGGCTACACCTTC.

This chain connects TRBV19 to TRBJ2-3; TRBD2 aligns across 13 bases. V lost 11 bases, J lost 6 bases, and 11 bases stayed unmatched. Germline V CDR1 and CDR2: LNHDA, SQIVND (reference sequence). The CDR3 extends over 15 amino acids. As DNA, the CDR3 is TGTGCCGGTTATACTAGCGGGGGGGCGAGGGATACGCAGTATTTT. The encoded protein is CAGYTSGGARDTQYF.

This chain uses TRBV9 with TRBJ2-4; D not certain. CDR1 and CDR2 (germline): SGDLS, YYNGEE. V dropped 0 bases and J dropped 9 bases, with 10 bases sitting between them. CDR3 size: 13 residues. Here the CDR3 reads CASSVAIEVIQYF. The CDR3 nucleotides are TGTGCCAGCAGCGTAGCTATAGAGGTCATTCAGTACTTC.

This clone was picked up a small number of times. The CDR3 does not close with the conserved phenylalanine or tryptophan, likely indicating a read error. The DNA is left out, because the CDR3 cannot be placed on it with certainty; the CDR3 is given as TCRdb lists it. This chain joins TRBV18 and TRBJ2-6; no check of the table's D call, TRBD1, against the DNA was made. The CDR3 is 8 residues long, counting both termini. The germline CDR1 and CDR2 sequences are KGHSH and LQKENI. The CDR3 protein is CASSTDKD.

This clone was detected a few times. V and J are TRBV3-1 (or the pseudogene TRBV3-2) and TRBJ2-3, with 13 bases identical to TRBD2. This CDR3 has 14 residues. Trimming removed 6 bases from V and 13 bases from J; junction bases left unmatched: 10. Germline CDR1 and CDR2: LGHDT and YNNKEL (reference sequence). Here the CDR3 DNA reads TGTGCCAGCAGTCCCCGGACTAGCGGGGGCGGGGAGTATTTT. Its protein product is CASSPRTSGGGEYF.

This clone was found a few times. V gene TRBV12-3 or TRBV12-4 combines with J gene TRBJ1-6; perhaps TRBD1 as D (6 bases). Trimming took off 8 bases at V and 14 bases at J, with 16 bases between the two ends. The CDR3 covers 12 residues. The CDR3 spells CASGNRVGSLHF. CDR3 DNA sequence: TGTGCCAGCGGCAACAGGGTGGGGTCCCTCCACTTT.

The chain couples TRBV27 to TRBJ1-2; 7 nucleotides match TRBD1. The ends lost 7 bases at V and 6 bases at J; junction bases unmatched: 2. Germline CDR1 and CDR2: MNHEY and SMNVEV (reference sequence). The CDR3 is 11 amino acids. The chain's CDR3 is CASKGANGYTF. DNA of the CDR3: TGTGCCAGCAAGGGGGCTAATGGCTACACCTTC.

This clone was observed a few times. The sample has other DNA sequences that encode this CDR3 too. The chain combines TRBV11-2 with TRBJ2-5; possibly TRBD1 for D (5 bases). The V end was cut by 4 bases, the J end by 5 bases, with 5 bases between. Germline V gene sequence: CDR1 SGHAT, CDR2 FQNNGV. This CDR3 contains 11 residues. The CDR3 DNA follows: TGTGCCAGCAGCTCAGGGGAGACCCAGTACTTC. This translates into CASSSGETQYF.